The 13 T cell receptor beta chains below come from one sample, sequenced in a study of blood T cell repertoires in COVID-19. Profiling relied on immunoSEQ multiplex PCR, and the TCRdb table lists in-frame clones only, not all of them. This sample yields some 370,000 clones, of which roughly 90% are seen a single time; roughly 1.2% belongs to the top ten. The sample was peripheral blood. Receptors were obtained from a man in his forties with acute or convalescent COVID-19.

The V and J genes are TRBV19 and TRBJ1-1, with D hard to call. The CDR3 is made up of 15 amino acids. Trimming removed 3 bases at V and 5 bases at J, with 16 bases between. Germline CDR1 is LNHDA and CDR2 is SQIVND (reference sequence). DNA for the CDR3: TGTGCCAGTAGTATGGTCCGGGAAGTATGGACTGAAGCTTTCTTT. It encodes CASSMVREVWTEAFF. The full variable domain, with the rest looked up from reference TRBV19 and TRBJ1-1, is DGGITQSPKYLFRKEGQNVTLSCEQNLNHDAMYWYRQDPGQGLRLIYYSQIVNDFQKGDIAEGYSVSREKKESFPLTVTSAQKNPTAFYLCASSMVREVWTEAFFGQGTRLTVV.

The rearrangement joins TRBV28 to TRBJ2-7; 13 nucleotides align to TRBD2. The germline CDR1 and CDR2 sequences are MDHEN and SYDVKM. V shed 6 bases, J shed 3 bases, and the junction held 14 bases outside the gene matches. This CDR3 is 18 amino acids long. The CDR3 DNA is TGTGCCAGCAGCTTCCCGGGGACTAGCGGGACTCTGCGCTACGAGCAGTACTTC. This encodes CASSFPGTSGTLRYEQYF.

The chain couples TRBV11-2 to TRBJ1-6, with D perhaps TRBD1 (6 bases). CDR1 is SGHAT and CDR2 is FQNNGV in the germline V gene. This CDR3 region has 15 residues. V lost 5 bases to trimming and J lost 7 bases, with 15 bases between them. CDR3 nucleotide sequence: TGTGCCAGCAGCGAGAACAGGGAGGGAAATTCACCCCTCCACTTT. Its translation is CASSENREGNSPLHF. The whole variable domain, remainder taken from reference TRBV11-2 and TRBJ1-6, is EAGVAQSPRYKIIEKRQSVAFWCNPISGHATLYWYQQILGQGPKLLIQFQNNGVVDDSQLPKDRFSAERLKGVDSTLKIQPAKLEDSAVYLCASSENREGNSPLHFGNGTRLTVT.

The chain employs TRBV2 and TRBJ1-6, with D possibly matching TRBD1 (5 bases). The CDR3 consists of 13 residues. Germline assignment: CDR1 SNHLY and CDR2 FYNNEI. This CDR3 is CATTGRGGLLLHF. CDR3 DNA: TGTGCTACAACGGGGAGGGGTGGTTTACTCCTCCACTTT.

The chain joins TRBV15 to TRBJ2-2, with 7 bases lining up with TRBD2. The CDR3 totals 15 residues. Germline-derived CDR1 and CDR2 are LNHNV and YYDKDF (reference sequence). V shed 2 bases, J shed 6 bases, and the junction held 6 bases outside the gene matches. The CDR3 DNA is TGTGCCACCAGCAGACCCGAGGGAGGGGCCGGGGAGCTGTTTTTT. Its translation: CATSRPEGGAGELFF.

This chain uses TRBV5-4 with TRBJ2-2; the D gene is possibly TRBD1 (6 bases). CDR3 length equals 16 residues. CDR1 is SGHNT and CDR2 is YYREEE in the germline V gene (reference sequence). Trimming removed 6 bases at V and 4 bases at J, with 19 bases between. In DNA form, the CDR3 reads TGTGCCAGCACCTGGGATCCGGGGACAATCACCGGGGAGCTGTTTTTT. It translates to CASTWDPGTITGELFF.

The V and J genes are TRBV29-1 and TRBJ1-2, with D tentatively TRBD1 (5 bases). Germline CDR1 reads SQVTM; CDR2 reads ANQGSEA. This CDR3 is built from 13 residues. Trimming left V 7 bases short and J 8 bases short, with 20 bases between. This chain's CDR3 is CSALQVIRGGYTF. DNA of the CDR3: TGCAGCGCGCTACAGGTTATACGTGGAGGCTACACCTTC.

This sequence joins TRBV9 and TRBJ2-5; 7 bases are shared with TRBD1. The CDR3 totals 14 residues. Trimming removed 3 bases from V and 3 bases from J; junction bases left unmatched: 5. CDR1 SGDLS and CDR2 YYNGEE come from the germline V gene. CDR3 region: CASSASGTEETQYF. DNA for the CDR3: TGTGCCAGCAGCGCCTCCGGGACAGAAGAGACCCAGTACTTC. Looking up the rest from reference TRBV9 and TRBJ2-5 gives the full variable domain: DSGVTQTPKHLITATGQRVTLRCSPRSGDLSVYWYQQSLDQGLQFLIQYYNGEERAKGNILERFSAQQFPDLHSELNLSSLELGDSALYFCASSASGTEETQYFGPGTRLLVL.

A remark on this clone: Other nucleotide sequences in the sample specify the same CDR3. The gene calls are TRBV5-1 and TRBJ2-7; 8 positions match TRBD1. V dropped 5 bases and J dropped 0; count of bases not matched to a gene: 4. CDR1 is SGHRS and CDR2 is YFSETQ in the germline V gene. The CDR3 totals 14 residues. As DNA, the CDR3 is TGCGCCAGCAGTTTCGGACAGGGCTCCTACGAGCAGTACTTC. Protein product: CASSFGQGSYEQYF. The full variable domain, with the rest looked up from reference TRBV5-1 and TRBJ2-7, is KAGVTQTPRYLIKTRGQQVTLSCSPISGHRSVSWYQQTPGQGLQFLFEYFSETQRNKGNFPGRFSGRQFSNSRSEMNVSTLELGDSALYLCASSFGQGSYEQYFGPGTRLTVT.

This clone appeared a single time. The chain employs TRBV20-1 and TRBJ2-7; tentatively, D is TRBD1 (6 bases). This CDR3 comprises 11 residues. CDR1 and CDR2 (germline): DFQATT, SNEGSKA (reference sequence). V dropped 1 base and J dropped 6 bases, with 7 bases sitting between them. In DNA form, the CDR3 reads TGCAGTGCTAGAGCCAGGGGCGAGCAGTACTTC. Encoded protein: CSARARGEQYF.

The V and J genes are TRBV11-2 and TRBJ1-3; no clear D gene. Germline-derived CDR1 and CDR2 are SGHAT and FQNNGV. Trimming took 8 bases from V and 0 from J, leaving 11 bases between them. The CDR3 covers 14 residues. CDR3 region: CASARTSSGNTIYF. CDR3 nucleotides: TGTGCCAGCGCTCGAACGAGCTCTGGAAACACCATATATTTT.

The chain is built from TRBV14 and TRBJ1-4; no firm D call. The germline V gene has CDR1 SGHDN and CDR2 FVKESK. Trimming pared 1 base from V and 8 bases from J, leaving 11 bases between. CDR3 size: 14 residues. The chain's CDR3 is CASSQAVQEEKLFF. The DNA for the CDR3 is TGTGCCAGCAGCCAAGCGGTCCAAGAGGAAAAACTGTTTTTT. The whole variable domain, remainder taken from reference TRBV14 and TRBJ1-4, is EAGVTQFPSHSVIEKGQTVTLRCDPISGHDNLYWYRRVMGKEIKFLLHFVKESKQDESGMPNNRFLAERTGGTYSTLKVQPAELEDSGVYFCASSQAVQEEKLFFGSGTQLSVL.

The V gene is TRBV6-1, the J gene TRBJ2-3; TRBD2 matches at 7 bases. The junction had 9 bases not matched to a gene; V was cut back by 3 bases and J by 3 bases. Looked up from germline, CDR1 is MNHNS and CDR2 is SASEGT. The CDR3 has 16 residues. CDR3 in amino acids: CASSDLTSRGTDTQYF. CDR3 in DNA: TGTGCCAGCAGTGATCTGACTAGCCGGGGAACAGATACGCAGTATTTT.